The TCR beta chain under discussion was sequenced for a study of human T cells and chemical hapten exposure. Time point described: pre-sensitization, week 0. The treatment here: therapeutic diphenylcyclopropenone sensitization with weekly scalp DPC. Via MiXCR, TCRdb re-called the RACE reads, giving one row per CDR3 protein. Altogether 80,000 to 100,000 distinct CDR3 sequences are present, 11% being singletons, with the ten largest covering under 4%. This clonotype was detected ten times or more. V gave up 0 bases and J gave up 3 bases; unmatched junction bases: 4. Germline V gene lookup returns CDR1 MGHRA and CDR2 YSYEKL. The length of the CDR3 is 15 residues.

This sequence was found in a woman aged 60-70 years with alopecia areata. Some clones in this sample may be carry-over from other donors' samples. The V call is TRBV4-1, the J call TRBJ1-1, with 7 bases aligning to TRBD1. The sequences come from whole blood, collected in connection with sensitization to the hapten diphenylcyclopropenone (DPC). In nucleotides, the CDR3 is TGCGCCAGCAGCCAAGAAGACAGGGACTACACTGAAGCTTTCTTT. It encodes CASSQEDRDYTEAFF.